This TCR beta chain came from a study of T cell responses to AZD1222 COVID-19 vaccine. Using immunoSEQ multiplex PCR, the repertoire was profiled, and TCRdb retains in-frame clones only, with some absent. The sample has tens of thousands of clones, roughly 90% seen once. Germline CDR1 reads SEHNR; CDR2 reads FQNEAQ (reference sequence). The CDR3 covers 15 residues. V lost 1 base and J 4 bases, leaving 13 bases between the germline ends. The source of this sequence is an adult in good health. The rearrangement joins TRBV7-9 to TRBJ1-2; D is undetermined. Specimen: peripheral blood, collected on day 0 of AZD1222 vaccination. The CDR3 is CASSLDPWLGYGYTF. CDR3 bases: TGTGCCAGCAGCTTAGATCCCTGGCTAGGCTATGGCTACACCTTC.